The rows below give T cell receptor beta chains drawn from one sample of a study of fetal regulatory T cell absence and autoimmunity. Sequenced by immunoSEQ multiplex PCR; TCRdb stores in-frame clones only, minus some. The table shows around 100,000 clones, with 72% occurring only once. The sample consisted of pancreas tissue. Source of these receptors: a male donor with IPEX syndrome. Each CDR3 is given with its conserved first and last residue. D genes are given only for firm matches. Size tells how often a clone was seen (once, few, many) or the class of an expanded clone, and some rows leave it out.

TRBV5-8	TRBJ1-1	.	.	TGTGCCAGCAGCTTGGCAGGGGACACTGAAGCTTTCTTT	CASSLAGDTEAFF
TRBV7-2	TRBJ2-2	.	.	TGTGCCAGCAGATTAGTAGGACGGGGGGAGCTGTTTTTT	CASRLVGRGELFF
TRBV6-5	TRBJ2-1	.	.	TGTGCCAGCAGTTACGGGGTGAAATTTTACAATGAGCAGTTCTTC	CASSYGVKFYNEQFF
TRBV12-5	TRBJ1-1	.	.	TGTGCTAGTGGGGCGGGGAACACTGAAGCTTTCTTT	CASGAGNTEAFF
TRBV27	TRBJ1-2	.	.	TGTGCCAGCAGTTTACGTTCGGGACGGTCCTATGGCTACACCTTC	CASSLRSGRSYGYTF
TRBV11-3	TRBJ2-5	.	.	TGTGCCAGCAGCCATGCCGGGGACTGGCCACAAGAGACCCAGTACTTC	CASSHAGDWPQETQYF
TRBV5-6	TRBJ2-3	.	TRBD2	TGTGCCAGCAGCTTAGGGCGGGGGGGCACAGATACGCAGTATTTT	CASSLGRGGTDTQYF
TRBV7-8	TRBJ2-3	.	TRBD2	TGTGCCAGCAGCTTAGTGGGACTAGCGGGAGAATGGAAGACAGATACGCAGTATTTT	CASSLVGLAGEWKTDTQYF
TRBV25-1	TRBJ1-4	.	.	TGTGCCAGCGGCGGGGGCTCAACTAATGAAAAACTGTTTTTT	CASGGGSTNEKLFF
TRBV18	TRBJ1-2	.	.	TGTGCCAGCTCACCACTCAGGGATGGCTACACCTTC	CASSPLRDGYTF
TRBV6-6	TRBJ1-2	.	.	TGTGCCAGCAGTTACACCCAGGGTGGCTACACCTTC	CASSYTQGGYTF
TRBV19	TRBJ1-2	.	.	TGTGCCAGTAGTATAGTATTGGGGACATGGCGAGGTGGCTACACCTTC	CASSIVLGTWRGGYTF
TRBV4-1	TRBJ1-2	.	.	TGCGCCAGCAGCCCGACAGCTAACTATGGCTACACCTTC	CASSPTANYGYTF
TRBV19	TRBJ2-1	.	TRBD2	TGTGCCAGTAGTATCCAAGCGGGGGGTCACAATGAGCAGTTCTTC	CASSIQAGGHNEQFF
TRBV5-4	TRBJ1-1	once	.	TGTGCCAGCAGCTCCGGATACAGCGCTGAAGCTTTCTTT	CASSSGYSAEAFF
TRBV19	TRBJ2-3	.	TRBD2	TGTGCCAGTAATTGGGCGGGAGGGCCGGATACGCAGTATTTT	CASNWAGGPDTQYF
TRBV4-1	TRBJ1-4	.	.	TGCGCCAGCAGGCGTCAAACTGGTGTAAATGAAAAACTGTTTTTT	CASRRQTGVNEKLFF
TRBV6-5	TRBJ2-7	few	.	TGTGCCAGCAGCCCTACGCGGGGGCCCTACGAGCAGTACTTC	CASSPTRGPYEQYF
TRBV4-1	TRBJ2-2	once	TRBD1	TGCGCCAGCAGCCATCCCCGGGACAGGGCTGGACGGAGCACCGGGGAGCTGTTTTTT	CASSHPRDRAGRSTGELFF
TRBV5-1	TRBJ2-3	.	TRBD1	TGCGCCAGCAGCTTGGTAGGACAGGTCTACACAGATACGCAGTATTTT	CASSLVGQVYTDTQYF
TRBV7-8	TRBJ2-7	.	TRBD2	TGTGCCAGCAGCCCAGGACTAGCGGGCTACGAGCAGTACTTC	CASSPGLAGYEQYF
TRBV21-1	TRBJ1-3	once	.	TGTGCCAGCAGCAAAGGACAGGGGGCTGGAAACACCATATATTTT	CASSKGQGAGNTIYF
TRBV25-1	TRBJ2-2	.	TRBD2	TGTGCCAGCAGTGGAGCGGGAACGTACACCGGGGAGCTGTTTTTT	CASSGAGTYTGELFF
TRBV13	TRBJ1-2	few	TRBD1	TGTGCCAGCAGCACAGGGGCGGGGTATGGCTACACCTTC	CASSTGAGYGYTF
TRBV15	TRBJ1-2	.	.	TGTGCCACCGGGTGGGGAGGGTATGGCTACACCTTC	CATGWGGYGYTF
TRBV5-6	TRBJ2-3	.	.	TGTGCCAGCAGCTTCGGTACAGATACGCAGTATTTT	CASSFGTDTQYF
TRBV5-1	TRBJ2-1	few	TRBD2	TGCGCCAGCAGCTTGATGGCGGGGGGTGAGCAGTTCTTC	CASSLMAGGEQFF
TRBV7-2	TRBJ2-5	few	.	TGTGCCAGCAGCTTCTACCCGGAGACCCAGTACTTC	CASSFYPETQYF
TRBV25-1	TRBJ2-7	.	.	TGTGCCAGCAGTGAAACCTCAATATCCTACGAGCAGTACTTC	CASSETSISYEQYF
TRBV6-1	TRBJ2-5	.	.	TGTGCCAGCAGTGGCACAAGGTGGGGAATCCAAGAGACCCAGTACTTC	CASSGTRWGIQETQYF
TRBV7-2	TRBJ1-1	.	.	TGTGCCAGCAGCTCCCAGGGGCGGAGGACTGAAGCTTTCTTT	CASSSQGRRTEAFF
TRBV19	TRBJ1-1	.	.	TGTGCCAGTAGTATAGTTACTATGAACACTGAAGCTTTCTTT	CASSIVTMNTEAFF
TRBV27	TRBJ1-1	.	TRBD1	TGTGCCAGCAGTCTAGGGGAGGGGGCGTTCACTGAAGCTTTCTTT	CASSLGEGAFTEAFF
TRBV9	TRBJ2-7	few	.	TGTGCCAGCAGCGTAGGTGGGGGCCACTCCTACGAGCAGTACTTC	CASSVGGGHSYEQYF
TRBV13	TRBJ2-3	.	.	TGTGCCAGCAGCTTTATGGGCGGGTACACAGATACGCAGTATTTT	CASSFMGGYTDTQYF
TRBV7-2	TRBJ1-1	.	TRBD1	TGTGCCAGCCGTTTTCCGGACAGGGGCACTGAAGCTTTCTTT	CASRFPDRGTEAFF
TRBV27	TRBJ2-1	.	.	TGTGCCAGCAGCCCAAGCGGAGCAGACAATGAGCAGTTCTTC	CASSPSGADNEQFF
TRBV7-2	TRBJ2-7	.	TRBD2	TGTGCCAGCAGCTTATTTAGCGGGTGGTACGAGCAGTACTTC	CASSLFSGWYEQYF
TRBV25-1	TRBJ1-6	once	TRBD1	TGTGCCAGCAGTGAATGGGGACAGGAGTATAATTCACCCCTCCACTTT	CASSEWGQEYNSPLHF
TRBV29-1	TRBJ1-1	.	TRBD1	TGCAGCGTTGGGGACAGAAAGAACACTGAAGCTTTCTTT	CSVGDRKNTEAFF
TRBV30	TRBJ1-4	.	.	TGTGCCTGGAGTGTACAAAAGGGCCGATCTAATGAAAAACTGTTTTTT	CAWSVQKGRSNEKLFF
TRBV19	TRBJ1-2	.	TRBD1	TGTGCCAGTAGTGGGACAGGGGCCCAAACTAACTATGGCTACACCTTC	CASSGTGAQTNYGYTF
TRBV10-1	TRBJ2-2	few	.	TGCGCCAGCAGTGAGTCGACTCGAGGGCCTTACACCGGGGAGCTGTTTTTT	CASSESTRGPYTGELFF
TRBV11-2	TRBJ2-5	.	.	TGTGCCAGCAGCTTAGATGACGAGGCGGGGTCTCACCAAGAGACCCAGTACTTC	CASSLDDEAGSHQETQYF
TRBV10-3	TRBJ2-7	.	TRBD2	TGTGCCATCAGCCCTCTAGCGGGAGCGACCGAGCAGTACTTC	CAISPLAGATEQYF
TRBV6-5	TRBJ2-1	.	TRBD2	TGTGCCAGCAGTACCCCGGGACTAGAGTATGAGCAGTTCTTC	CASSTPGLEYEQFF
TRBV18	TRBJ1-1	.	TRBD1	TGTGCCAGCTCGCGACAGGGGAGGACTGTCAACACTGAAGCTTTCTTT	CASSRQGRTVNTEAFF
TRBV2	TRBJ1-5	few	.	TGTGCCAGCAGTCTTGACAGGCCCTCGGCCCAGCATTTT	CASSLDRPSAQHF
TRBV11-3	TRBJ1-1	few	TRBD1	TGTGCCAGCAGCTTCCGGGGACAGGGAAACACTGAAGCTTTCTTT	CASSFRGQGNTEAFF
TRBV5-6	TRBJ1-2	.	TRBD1	TGTGCCAGCAGCTTCCCCCAAGTCGACAGGGGAGGAGGCTACACCTTC	CASSFPQVDRGGGYTF
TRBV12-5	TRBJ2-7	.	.	TGTGCTAGTGGTTTCTGGGATGGGGTCTCCTACGAGCAGTACTTC	CASGFWDGVSYEQYF
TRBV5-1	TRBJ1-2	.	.	TGCGCCAGCAGCTTATTGAGAGGGGAGACAGGATTCTATGGCTACACCTTC	CASSLLRGETGFYGYTF
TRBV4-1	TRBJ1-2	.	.	TGCGCCAGCAGCCAAGAACGTCCAGGAATGGATGGCTACACCTTC	CASSQERPGMDGYTF
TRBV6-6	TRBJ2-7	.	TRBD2	TGTGCCAGCAGACCGCCGGGGGGATCCTACGAGCAGTACTTC	CASRPPGGSYEQYF
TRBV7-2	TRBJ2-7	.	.	TGTGCCAGCAGCCAAGGGGCGGGGTTATACTCCTACGAGCAGTACTTC	CASSQGAGLYSYEQYF
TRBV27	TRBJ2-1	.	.	TGTGCCAGCAGTTTGGCCAGGGGTCGCTTCTACAATGAGCAGTTCTTC	CASSLARGRFYNEQFF
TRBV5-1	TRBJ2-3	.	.	TGCGCCAGCAGCCCTCGGGGGGCGGTCACAGATACGCAGTATTTT	CASSPRGAVTDTQYF
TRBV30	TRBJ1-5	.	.	TGTGCCTGGAGCTCACGAGGGGCAGGAACCAATCAGCCCCAGCATTTT	CAWSSRGAGTNQPQHF
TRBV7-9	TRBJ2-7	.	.	TGTGCCAGCAGCTTAGTGGCCTACGAGCAGTACTTC	CASSLVAYEQYF
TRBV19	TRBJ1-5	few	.	TGTGCCAGTAGTATCGCCGGCAGGGATAATCAGCCCCAGCATTTT	CASSIAGRDNQPQHF